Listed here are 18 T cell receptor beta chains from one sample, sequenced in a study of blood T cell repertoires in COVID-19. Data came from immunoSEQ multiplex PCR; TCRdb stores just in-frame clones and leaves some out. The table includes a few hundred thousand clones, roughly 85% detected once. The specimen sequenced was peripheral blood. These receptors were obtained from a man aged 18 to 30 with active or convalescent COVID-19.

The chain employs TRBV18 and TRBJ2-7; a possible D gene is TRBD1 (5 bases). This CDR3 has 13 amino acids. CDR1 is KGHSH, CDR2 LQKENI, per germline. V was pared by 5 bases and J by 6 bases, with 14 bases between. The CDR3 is CASSSSDTSEQYF. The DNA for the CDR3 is TGTGCCAGCTCATCGTCGGACACCTCCGAGCAGTACTTC.

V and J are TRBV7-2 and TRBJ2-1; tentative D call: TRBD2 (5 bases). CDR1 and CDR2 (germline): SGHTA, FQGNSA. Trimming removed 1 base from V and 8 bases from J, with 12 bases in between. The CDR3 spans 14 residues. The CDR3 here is CASSLGMVSDEQFF. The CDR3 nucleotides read TGTGCCAGCAGCTTAGGGATGGTTAGCGATGAGCAGTTCTTC.

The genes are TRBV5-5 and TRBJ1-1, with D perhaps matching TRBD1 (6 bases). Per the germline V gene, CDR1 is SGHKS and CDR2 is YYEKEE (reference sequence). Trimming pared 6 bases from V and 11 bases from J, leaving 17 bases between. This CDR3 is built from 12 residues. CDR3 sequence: CASNQGGGDAFF. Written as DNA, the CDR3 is TGTGCCAGCAACCAAGGGGGGGGCGACGCTTTCTTT.

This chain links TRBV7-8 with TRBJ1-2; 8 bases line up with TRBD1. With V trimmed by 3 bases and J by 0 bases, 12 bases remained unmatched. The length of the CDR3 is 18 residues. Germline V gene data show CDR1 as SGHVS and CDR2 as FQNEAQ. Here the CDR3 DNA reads TGTGCCAGCAGCTTGGGTTCAGGGGGCTTCGGTGCTAACTATGGCTACACCTTC. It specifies CASSLGSGGFGANYGYTF.

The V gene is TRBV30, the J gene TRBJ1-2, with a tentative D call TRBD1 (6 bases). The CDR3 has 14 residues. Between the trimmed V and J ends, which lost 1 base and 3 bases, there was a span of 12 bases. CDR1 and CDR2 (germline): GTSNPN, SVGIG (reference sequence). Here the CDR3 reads CAWSGRGTHYGYTF. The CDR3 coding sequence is TGTGCCTGGAGTGGAAGGGGGACGCACTATGGCTACACCTTC. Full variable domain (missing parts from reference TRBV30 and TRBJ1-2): SQTIHQWPATLVQPVGSPLSLECTVEGTSNPNLYWYRQAAGRGLQLLFYSVGIGQISSEVPQNLSASRPQDRQFILSSKKLLLSDSGFYLCAWSGRGTHYGYTFGSGTRLTVV.

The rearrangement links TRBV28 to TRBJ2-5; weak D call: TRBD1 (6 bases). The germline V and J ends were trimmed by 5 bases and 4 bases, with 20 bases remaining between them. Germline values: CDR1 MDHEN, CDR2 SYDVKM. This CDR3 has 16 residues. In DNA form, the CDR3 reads TGTGCCAGCAGTACCTTAACAACAGGGCCGGGAGAGACCCAGTACTTC. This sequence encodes CASSTLTTGPGETQYF. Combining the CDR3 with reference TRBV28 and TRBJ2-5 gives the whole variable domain DVKVTQSSRYLVKRTGEKVFLECVQDMDHENMFWYRQDPGLGLRLIYFSYDVKMKEKGDIPEGYSVSREKKERFSLILESASTNQTSMYLCASSTLTTGPGETQYFGPGTRLLVL.

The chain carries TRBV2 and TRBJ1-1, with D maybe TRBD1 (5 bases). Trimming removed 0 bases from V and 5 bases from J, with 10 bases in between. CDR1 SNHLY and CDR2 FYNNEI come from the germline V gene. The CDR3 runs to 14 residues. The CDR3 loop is CASSEAGAKTEAFF. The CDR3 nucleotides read TGTGCCAGCAGTGAAGCAGGGGCTAAGACTGAAGCTTTCTTT. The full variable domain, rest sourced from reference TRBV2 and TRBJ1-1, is EPEVTQTPSHQVTQMGQEVILRCVPISNHLYFYWYRQILGQKVEFLVSFYNNEISEKSEIFDDQFSVERPDGSNFTLKIRSTKLEDSAMYFCASSEAGAKTEAFFGQGTRLTVV.

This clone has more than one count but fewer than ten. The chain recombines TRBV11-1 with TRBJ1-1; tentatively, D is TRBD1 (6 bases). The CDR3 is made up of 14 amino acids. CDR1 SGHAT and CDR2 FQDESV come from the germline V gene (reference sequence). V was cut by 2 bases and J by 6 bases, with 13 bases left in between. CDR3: CASSLTGHGAEAFF. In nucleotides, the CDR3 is TGTGCCAGCAGCTTAACAGGGCACGGGGCTGAAGCTTTCTTT.

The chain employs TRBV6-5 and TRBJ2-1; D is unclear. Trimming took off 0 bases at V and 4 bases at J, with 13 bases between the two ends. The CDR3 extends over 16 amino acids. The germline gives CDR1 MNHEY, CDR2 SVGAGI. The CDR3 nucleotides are TGTGCCAGCAGTTACTCTACCGGAGAGATGTACAATGAGCAGTTCTTC. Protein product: CASSYSTGEMYNEQFF.

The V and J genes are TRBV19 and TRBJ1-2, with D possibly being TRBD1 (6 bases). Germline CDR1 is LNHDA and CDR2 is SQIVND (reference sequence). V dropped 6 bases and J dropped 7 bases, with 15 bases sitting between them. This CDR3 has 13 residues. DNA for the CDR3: TGTGCCAGTAGCGAGCAGGGGAGCCTTGGCTACACCTTC. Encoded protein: CASSEQGSLGYTF.

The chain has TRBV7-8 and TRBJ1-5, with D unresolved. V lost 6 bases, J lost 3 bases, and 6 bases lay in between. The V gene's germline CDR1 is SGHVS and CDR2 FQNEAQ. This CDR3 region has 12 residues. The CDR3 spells CASSAYNQPQHF. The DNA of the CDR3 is TGTGCCAGCAGTGCGTACAATCAGCCCCAGCATTTT.

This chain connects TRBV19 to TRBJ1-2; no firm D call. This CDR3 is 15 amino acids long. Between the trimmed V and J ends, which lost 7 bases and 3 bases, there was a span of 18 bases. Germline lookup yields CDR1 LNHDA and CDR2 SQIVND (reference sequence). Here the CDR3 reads CASNTRRLSYYGYTF. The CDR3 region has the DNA TGTGCCAGTAACACTAGGAGGCTGTCCTACTATGGCTACACCTTC.

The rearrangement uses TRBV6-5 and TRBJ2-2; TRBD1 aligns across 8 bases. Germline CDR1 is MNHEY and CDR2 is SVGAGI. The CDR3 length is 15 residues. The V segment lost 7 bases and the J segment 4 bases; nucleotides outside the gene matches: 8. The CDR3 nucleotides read TGTGCCAGCACCAAGGACAGGGCCGGCACCGGGGAGCTGTTTTTT. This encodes CASTKDRAGTGELFF.

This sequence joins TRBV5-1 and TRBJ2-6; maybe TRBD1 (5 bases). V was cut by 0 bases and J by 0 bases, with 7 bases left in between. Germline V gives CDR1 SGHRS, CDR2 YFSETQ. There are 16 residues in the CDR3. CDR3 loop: CASSLEGISGANVLTF. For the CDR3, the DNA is TGCGCCAGCAGCTTGGAGGGGATCTCTGGGGCCAACGTCCTGACTTTC.

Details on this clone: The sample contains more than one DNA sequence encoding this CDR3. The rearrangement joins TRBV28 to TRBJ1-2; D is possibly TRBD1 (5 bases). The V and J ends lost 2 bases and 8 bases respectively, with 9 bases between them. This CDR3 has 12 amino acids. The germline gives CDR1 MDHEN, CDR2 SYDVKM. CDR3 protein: CASSLQGLGYTF. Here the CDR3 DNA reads TGTGCCAGCAGTTTACAGGGTTTGGGCTACACCTTC.

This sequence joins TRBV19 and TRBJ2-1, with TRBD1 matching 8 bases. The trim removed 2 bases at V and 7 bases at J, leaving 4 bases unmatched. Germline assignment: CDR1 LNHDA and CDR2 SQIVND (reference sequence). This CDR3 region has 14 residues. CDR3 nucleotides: TGTGCCAGTAGTATACGAGACAGGGGTAATGAGCAGTTCTTC. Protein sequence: CASSIRDRGNEQFF.

The CDR3 region has the DNA TGTGCCAGCAGCTTTCTAGGCAGCTCTGGAAACACCATATATTTT. As protein: CASSFLGSSGNTIYF. This chain joins TRBV7-9 and TRBJ1-3; the D is unclear. CDR1 is SEHNR and CDR2 is FQNEAQ in the germline V gene (reference sequence). The CDR3 runs 15 residues. Trimming stripped 3 bases from V and 0 bases from J, with 9 bases between.

In DNA, the CDR3 is TGTGCCAGCAGCTATGGACAGGTCCAGGGGTATGGCTACACCTTC. Encoded protein: CASSYGQVQGYGYTF. V usage is TRBV5-6 and J usage is TRBJ1-2, with TRBD1 matching over 7 bases. This CDR3 is 15 amino acids long. V shed 3 bases and J 5 bases; nucleotides not matched to a gene: 10. Germline lookup yields CDR1 SGHDT and CDR2 YYEEEE.